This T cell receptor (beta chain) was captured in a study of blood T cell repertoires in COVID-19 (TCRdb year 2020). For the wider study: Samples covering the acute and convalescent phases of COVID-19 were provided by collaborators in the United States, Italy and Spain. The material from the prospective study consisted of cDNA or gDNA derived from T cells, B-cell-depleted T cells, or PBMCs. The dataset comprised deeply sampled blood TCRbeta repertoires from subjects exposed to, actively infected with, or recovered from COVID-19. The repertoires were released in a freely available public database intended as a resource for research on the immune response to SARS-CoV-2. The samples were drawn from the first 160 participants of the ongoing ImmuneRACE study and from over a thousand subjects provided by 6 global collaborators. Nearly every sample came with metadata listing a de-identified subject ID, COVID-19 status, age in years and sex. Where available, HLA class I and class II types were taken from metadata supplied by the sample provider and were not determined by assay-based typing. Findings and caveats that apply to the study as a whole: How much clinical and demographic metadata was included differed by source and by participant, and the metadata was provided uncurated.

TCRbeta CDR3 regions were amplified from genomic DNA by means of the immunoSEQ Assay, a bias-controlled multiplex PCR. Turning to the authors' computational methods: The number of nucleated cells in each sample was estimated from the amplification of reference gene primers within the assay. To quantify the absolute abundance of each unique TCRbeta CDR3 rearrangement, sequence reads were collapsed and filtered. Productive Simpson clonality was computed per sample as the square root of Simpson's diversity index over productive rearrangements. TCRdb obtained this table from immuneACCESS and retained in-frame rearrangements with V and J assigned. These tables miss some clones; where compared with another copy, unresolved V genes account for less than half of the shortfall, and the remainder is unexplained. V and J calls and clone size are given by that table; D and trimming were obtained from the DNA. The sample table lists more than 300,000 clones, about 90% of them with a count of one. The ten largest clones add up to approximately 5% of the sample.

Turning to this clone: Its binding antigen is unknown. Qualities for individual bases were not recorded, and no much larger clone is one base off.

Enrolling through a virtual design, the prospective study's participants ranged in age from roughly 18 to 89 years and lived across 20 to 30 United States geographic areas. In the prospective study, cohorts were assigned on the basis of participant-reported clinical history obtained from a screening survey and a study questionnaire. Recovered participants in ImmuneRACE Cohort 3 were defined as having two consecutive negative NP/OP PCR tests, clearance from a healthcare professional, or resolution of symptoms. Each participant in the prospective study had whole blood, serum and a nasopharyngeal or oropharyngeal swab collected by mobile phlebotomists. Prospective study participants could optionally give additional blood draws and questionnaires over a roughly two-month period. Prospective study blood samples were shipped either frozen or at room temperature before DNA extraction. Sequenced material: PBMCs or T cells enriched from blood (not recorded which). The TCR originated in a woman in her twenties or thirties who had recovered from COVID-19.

The CDR3 protein sequence reads: CASSQAPRELVGNTIYF. Read as DNA, the sequence is TGCGCCAGCAGCCAAGCCCCCCGGGAGCTAGTAGGAAACACCATATATTTT. The chain uses TRBV4-1 and TRBJ1-3, with no D gene named confidently. A distance of 17 bases separates the germline ends of V and J, which lose 1 base and 4 bases respectively. The CDR3 starts with the cysteine, ends with the phenylalanine, and has 17 residues. Just CDR3 DNA is preserved here, 51 bases in frame from base 1. The CDR1 and CDR2 encoded by the germline V gene are MGHRA and YSYEKL.